This TCR beta chain was identified in a study of blood T cells in healthy people across ages. PCR was performed a second time for roughly 7 to 11 cycles using a sample-barcoded 5' primer and a J-beta primer mix. One entry per CDR3 protein, called by TCRdb with MiXCR from the 5' RACE reads. The top ten hold approximately 10% of the sample, which has 750,000 to 1,000,000 distinct CDR3 sequences, about 29% seen once. Germline loops: CDR1 SGHRS, CDR2 YFSETQ. The CDR3 sequence is 15 residues long. V was pared by 3 bases and J by 2 bases, with 4 bases of the junction left unmatched. A further study also used this sample, focusing on T cells of mothers and their children. That publication notes: The authors added sample barcodes and 2-4 random nucleotides using the M1S primer of the second PCR. There were no persistent microchimeric T cell clones detected.

This sequence originates from a middle-aged woman in good health. V is TRBV5-1 and J is TRBJ2-5, with 10 bases matching TRBD1. The sample taken for sequencing was blood. Here the CDR3 reads CASSSGTGDQETQYF. DNA of the CDR3: TGCGCCAGCAGCTCAGGGACAGGGGATCAAGAGACCCAGTACTTC.